The text below deals with one T cell receptor (beta chain). Its antigen remains unidentified. This sample stems from a study of shared clonotypes between healthy human individuals. Study results and limitations: Blood was the only sampled material, and tissue repertoires likely differ. A handful of donors shared around 5% of their naive CD4 clonotypes.

Germline V gene lookup returns CDR1 SGHVS and CDR2 FQNEAQ. The CDR3 has 14 residues. Trimming cost V 5 bases and J 4 bases; bases outside gene matches: 6. CD4+ cells were split into CD45RA+ naive and CD45RA-negative memory subsets. Original analysis: Without quality scores, immunoSEQ junctional reads could not be filtered like full-length reads. TCRdb's copy holds only in-frame clones and misses some; the assay was immunoSEQ multiplex PCR. V, J and clone size are taken as reported in that table, and D and trimming were inferred from the DNA itself. The sample holds 180,000 or so clones, roughly 93% seen once.

This TCR was sampled from a young woman in good health. The material sequenced was naive CD4+ T cells sorted from blood. As for subset: CD45RA+ positively selected. The chain couples TRBV7-8 to TRBJ2-7; 9 bases are shared with TRBD1. The CDR3, as DNA: TGTGCCAGCAGCCGGGGGACAGGGACGTACGAGCAGTACTTC. The encoded protein is CASSRGTGTYEQYF. The full variable domain, in which reference TRBV7-8 and TRBJ2-7 provide the parts outside the CDR3, is GAGVSQSPRYKVAKRGQDVALRCDPISGHVSLFWYQQALGQGPEFLTYFQNEAQLDKSGLPSDRFFAERPEGSVSTLKIQRTQQEDSAVYLCASSRGTGTYEQYFGPGTRLTVT.